These 27 T cell receptor beta chains were sequenced from one sample in a study of blood T cell repertoires in COVID-19. Using immunoSEQ multiplex PCR, the repertoire was profiled, and TCRdb retains in-frame clones only, with some absent. This table holds roughly 450,000 clones, about nine tenths found once. Sequenced input: PBMCs or T cells enriched from blood (not recorded which). The receptors were gathered from a man aged 18 to 35 who had recovered from COVID-19.

This clone was counted a single time. The chain has TRBV7-9 and TRBJ2-3; 10 nucleotides line up with TRBD2. The CDR3 has 16 residues. Losses at the gene ends were 6 bases for V and 3 bases for J; bases not matched to a gene: 9. CDR1 and CDR2 (germline): SEHNR, FQNEAQ (reference sequence). CDR3 protein: CASRRDLAGGTDTQYF. The CDR3 coding sequence is TGTGCCAGCAGGCGCGACTTAGCGGGAGGAACAGATACGCAGTATTTT.

This sequence joins TRBV3-1 (or the pseudogene TRBV3-2) and TRBJ1-1; D not resolved. Trimming cost V 1 base and J 5 bases, with 8 bases left between them. The CDR3 has 13 amino acids. The germline gives CDR1 LGHDT, CDR2 YNNKEL (reference sequence). The CDR3 is CASSQGHGTEAFF. Here the CDR3 DNA reads TGTGCCAGCAGCCAAGGACATGGTACTGAAGCTTTCTTT.

The chain links TRBV6-5 to TRBJ1-1, with D possibly TRBD1 on 6 matching bases. The V end was cut by 7 bases, the J end by 7 bases, with 10 bases between. CDR3 length: 11 residues. Germline lookup yields CDR1 MNHEY and CDR2 SVGAGI. The CDR3 bases are TGTGCCAGCACTTTCAGGGGTGAAGCTTTCTTT. Protein sequence: CASTFRGEAFF.

The chain combines TRBV5-1 with TRBJ1-5; TRBD1 is a possible D gene (5 bases). V lost 0 bases to trimming and J lost 5 bases, with 12 bases between them. The CDR3 totals 15 residues. Germline values: CDR1 SGHRS, CDR2 YFSETQ. The CDR3 loop is CASSLGSGVDQPQHF. CDR3 bases: TGCGCCAGCAGCTTGGGCTCGGGGGTGGATCAGCCCCAGCATTTT.

The J gene is TRBJ1-1, the V gene TRBV27; the D is unclear. V lost 7 bases to trimming and J lost 4 bases, with 19 bases between them. CDR3 length equals 15 residues. The germline CDR1 and CDR2 sequences are MNHEY and SMNVEV (reference sequence). CDR3 amino acids: CASKEGGGLGTEAFF. DNA for the CDR3: TGTGCCAGCAAGGAGGGAGGTGGGCTCGGCACTGAAGCTTTCTTT.

This rearrangement joins TRBV4-1 to TRBJ2-7, with TRBD2 as a possible D gene (7 bases). CDR1 MGHRA and CDR2 YSYEKL come from the germline V gene. Trimming removed 5 bases at V and 3 bases at J, with 20 bases between. This CDR3 contains 16 residues. The CDR3 reads CASSVGIGGRDYEQYF. The DNA of the CDR3 is TGCGCCAGCAGCGTGGGGATAGGGGGGAGGGACTACGAGCAGTACTTC.

The V call is TRBV11-2, the J call TRBJ1-3; D gene uncertain. The CDR3 extends over 18 amino acids. Germline loops: CDR1 SGHAT, CDR2 FQNNGV. With 2 bases removed from V and 0 bases from J, the gap between germline ends came to 17 bases. CDR3 sequence: CASSLSLGSPSSGNTIYF. The CDR3 region has the DNA TGTGCCAGCAGCTTATCCCTAGGGAGCCCTAGCTCTGGAAACACCATATATTTT.

J is TRBJ1-1 and V is TRBV5-1; D call uncertain. V was cut by 4 bases and J by 1 base, with 8 bases left in between. The CDR3 is made up of 13 amino acids. Germline assignment: CDR1 SGHRS and CDR2 YFSETQ. The CDR3 DNA reads TGCGCCAGCAGCGAGGCGTGGAACACTGAAGCTTTCTTT. Translating gives CASSEAWNTEAFF.

The V gene is TRBV2, the J gene TRBJ1-2; the D gene is possibly TRBD1 (6 bases). V lost 1 base to trimming and J lost 10 bases, with 22 bases between them. From germline, CDR1 is SNHLY and CDR2 FYNNEI. The CDR3 spans 16 residues. For the CDR3, the DNA is TGTGCCAGCAGTGAAGGGGTAGGGGGGGCCCTAAAGGACTACACCTTC. Protein: CASSEGVGGALKDYTF.

As regards this clone: This sample also contains other DNA sequences that code for the same CDR3. The V gene is TRBV3-1 (or the pseudogene TRBV3-2), the J gene TRBJ1-1; 8 positions agree with TRBD1. CDR3 length equals 14 residues. Losses at the gene ends were 3 bases for V and 0 bases for J; bases not matched to a gene: 0. Germline CDR1 reads LGHDT; CDR2 reads YNNKEL (reference sequence). CDR3 loop: CASSQGQVNTEAFF. CDR3 nucleotide sequence: TGTGCCAGCAGCCAGGGACAGGTGAACACTGAAGCTTTCTTT.

The count of this clone is one. The rearrangement uses TRBV6-5 and TRBJ1-4; 8 bases align to TRBD1. J was trimmed by 8 bases and V by 6 bases; bases with no gene match: 5. The V gene's germline CDR1 is MNHEY and CDR2 SVGAGI. This CDR3 is built from 13 residues. The CDR3, as DNA: TGTGCCAGCAGACAGGGGGGGCGGGAAAAACTGTTTTTT. Protein sequence: CASRQGGREKLFF.

This chain links TRBV6-5 with TRBJ1-1, with 7 bases matching TRBD1. The CDR3 has 12 amino acids. V dropped 6 bases and J dropped 10; count of bases not matched to a gene: 8. In germline, CDR1 is MNHEY, CDR2 SVGAGI. Here the CDR3 reads CASSQPQGGAFF. The CDR3 nucleotides read TGTGCCAGCAGCCAACCCCAGGGGGGAGCTTTCTTT.

V gene TRBV29-1 combines with J gene TRBJ2-6; D uncertain. The V end was cut by 6 bases, the J end by 3 bases, with 6 bases between. This CDR3 comprises 12 residues. From germline, CDR1 is SQVTM and CDR2 ANQGSEA. The CDR3 spells CSVYFGANVLTF. CDR3 in DNA: TGCAGCGTCTATTTTGGGGCCAACGTCCTGACTTTC.

The chain combines TRBV12-3 or TRBV12-4 with TRBJ2-1; D is undetermined. This CDR3 region has 12 residues. The V gene lost 3 bases and the J gene lost 12 bases, with 12 bases spanning the gap. The CDR3 nucleotides read TGTGCCAGCAGTTTCGAGACACCCGGGCAGTTCTTC. Its translation is CASSFETPGQFF.

In the case of this clone: This sample also contains other DNA sequences that code for the same CDR3. This chain links TRBV3-1 (or the pseudogene TRBV3-2) with TRBJ1-2; possible D gene TRBD1, 5 bases. The germline V and J ends were trimmed by 2 bases and 4 bases, with 11 bases remaining between them. The CDR3 runs 14 residues. Germline V gives CDR1 LGHDT, CDR2 YNNKEL (reference sequence). The CDR3 DNA follows: TGTGCCAGCAGCCAACAGGGTCTTTTCTATGGCTACACCTTC. Protein product: CASSQQGLFYGYTF.

V and J are TRBV5-1 and TRBJ2-1, with 8 bases identical to TRBD2. Per the germline V gene, CDR1 is SGHRS and CDR2 is YFSETQ. With V trimmed by 4 bases and J by 7 bases, 7 bases remained unmatched. The CDR3 loop spans 14 amino acids. CDR3 DNA sequence: TGCGCCAGCAGCGTAGCGGGAATCATGAATGAGCAGTTCTTC. Translating gives CASSVAGIMNEQFF.

In its sample, this clone was seen a few times. The rearrangement links TRBV5-8 to TRBJ1-4; D is perhaps TRBD1 (6 bases). Per the germline V gene, CDR1 is SGHTS and CDR2 is YDEGEE. V was pared by 1 base and J by 8 bases, with 12 bases between. This CDR3 is built from 14 residues. The CDR3 region is CASSLQGFAEKLFF. The CDR3 bases are TGTGCCAGCAGCTTGCAGGGGTTTGCAGAAAAACTGTTTTTT.

A remark on this clone: The sample contains more than one DNA sequence encoding this CDR3. The chain joins TRBV7-9 to TRBJ1-1; D uncertain. This CDR3 has 11 amino acids. V was shortened by 5 bases and J by 5 bases, with 6 bases between the two germline ends. Germline V gene data show CDR1 as SEHNR and CDR2 as FQNEAQ (reference sequence). The CDR3 protein is CASSLSTEAFF. The DNA of the CDR3 is TGTGCCAGCAGCCTAAGTACTGAAGCTTTCTTT.

The CDR3 sequence: CASSGDRGSGNTIYF. The CDR3 region has the DNA TGCGCCAGCAGCGGGGACAGGGGGTCTGGAAACACCATATATTTT. The chain uses TRBV5-1 and TRBJ1-3; TRBD1 matches 11 bases. J was trimmed by 1 base and V by 4 bases; bases with no gene match: 1. CDR1 is SGHRS, CDR2 YFSETQ, per germline. The CDR3 totals 15 residues.

This rearrangement joins TRBV7-9 to TRBJ2-2, with D possibly matching TRBD2 (6 bases). There are 14 residues in the CDR3. V dropped 5 bases and J dropped 3 bases, with 10 bases sitting between them. Looked up from germline, CDR1 is SEHNR and CDR2 is FQNEAQ (reference sequence). The CDR3 region has the DNA TGTGCCAGCAGCCGGGACTCGTACACCGGGGAGCTGTTTTTT. Protein sequence: CASSRDSYTGELFF. The full variable domain, its missing parts supplied by reference TRBV7-9 and TRBJ2-2, is DTGVSQNPRHKITKRGQNVTFRCDPISEHNRLYWYRQTLGQGPEFLTYFQNEAQLEKSRLLSDRFSAERPKGSFSTLEIQRTEQGDSAMYLCASSRDSYTGELFFGEGSRLTVL.

The chain is built from TRBV7-9 and TRBJ1-5; no firm D call. This CDR3 is 14 amino acids long. Germline V lookup: CDR1 SEHNR, CDR2 FQNEAQ (reference sequence). V dropped 2 bases and J dropped 0 bases, with 5 bases sitting between them. CDR3 in amino acids: CASSLSVSNQPQHF. DNA for the CDR3: TGTGCCAGCAGCTTATCAGTTAGCAATCAGCCCCAGCATTTT.

The chain joins TRBV9 to TRBJ1-4; weak D call: TRBD1 (5 bases). Germline CDR1 is SGDLS and CDR2 is YYNGEE. Trimming removed 3 bases from V and 5 bases from J, with 5 bases in between. The length of the CDR3 is 12 residues. As DNA, the CDR3 is TGTGCCAGCAGCGACAGGAATGAAAAACTGTTTTTT. Translating it yields CASSDRNEKLFF.

The chain employs TRBV5-4 and TRBJ1-2; possible D gene TRBD1, 5 bases. Germline V CDR1 and CDR2: SGHNT, YYREEE (reference sequence). This CDR3 has 14 amino acids. V was pared by 1 base and J by 1 base, with 8 bases between. The CDR3 is CASSLTGLNYGYTF. The CDR3 nucleotides read TGTGCCAGCAGCTTGACAGGCCTTAACTATGGCTACACCTTC.

J is TRBJ1-1 and V is TRBV6-5; D is unresolved. CDR1 and CDR2 from the germline V gene are MNHEY and SVGAGI. The CDR3 is 14 residues long. V lost 6 bases to trimming and J lost 1 base, with 12 bases between them. The CDR3 coding sequence is TGTGCCAGCAGGACTTTAAACCCGAACACTGAAGCTTTCTTT. Residues: CASRTLNPNTEAFF.

The V and J genes are TRBV30 and TRBJ2-6, with a weak D call TRBD1 (5 bases). Germline CDR1 GTSNPN, CDR2 SVGIG (reference sequence). Trimming took off 2 bases at V and 0 bases at J, with 11 bases between the two ends. CDR3 length equals 16 residues. In DNA form, the CDR3 reads TGTGCCTGGAGTACAGGATCAAGCTCTGGGGCCAACGTCCTGACTTTC. Encoded protein: CAWSTGSSSGANVLTF.

The chain recombines TRBV3-1 (or the pseudogene TRBV3-2) with TRBJ1-2; 10 bases line up with TRBD1. The germline V gene encodes CDR1 LGHDT and CDR2 YNNKEL (reference sequence). This CDR3 is 15 amino acids long. The junction had 4 bases not matched to a gene; V was cut back by 6 bases and J by 0 bases. CDR3 sequence reads: CASSRGQGTNYGYTF. The CDR3 nucleotides read TGTGCCAGCAGTCGGGGACAGGGGACTAACTATGGCTACACCTTC.

This chain uses TRBV3-1 (or the pseudogene TRBV3-2) with TRBJ1-1; D is undetermined. Deletions cut 1 base from V and 5 bases from J, with 11 bases between. The CDR3 loop spans 14 amino acids. In germline, CDR1 is LGHDT, CDR2 YNNKEL (reference sequence). The CDR3 DNA is TGTGCCAGCAGCCAAGTTGAGGGTGGGACTGAAGCTTTCTTT. It codes for CASSQVEGGTEAFF.